This record covers a single TCR beta chain. This record comes from a study of control samples from healthy donors and cancer patients. This CDR3 region has 13 residues. Germline values: CDR1 GTSNPN, CDR2 SVGIG (reference sequence). Trimming took off 5 bases at V and 2 bases at J, with 13 bases between the two ends. This table comes from immunoSEQ multiplex PCR, and its TCRdb copy is limited to in-frame clones, with some not included. The sample lists around 130,000 clones, around nine tenths occurring once. Material: blood. This chain connects TRBV30 to TRBJ2-7; tentatively, D is TRBD1 or TRBD2 (5 bases each). The TCR originated in a man aged 45 to 65 in good health. In nucleotides, the CDR3 is TGTGCCTGGTCCCCGGGACGGACCTACGAGCAGTACTTC. This translates into CAWSPGRTYEQYF.